This T cell receptor (beta chain) was documented in a study of CD8 T cells in ankylosing spondylitis. General study results and limits: Blood of patients with ankylosing spondylitis appeared to be characterized by a TCR beta motif of several highly homologous variants.

Points on this clonotype: The target antigen is unknown.

CDR3 length equals 16 residues. Germline V gives CDR1 SGHRS, CDR2 YFSETQ. V was cut by 1 base and J by 1 base, with 14 bases left in between. Quantitative 5'-RACE with molecular barcodes generated TCR beta libraries. MiXCR, applied by TCRdb to the 5' RACE reads, yields one record per CDR3 protein. The sample yields 400,000 to 450,000 distinct CDR3 sequences, about 15% seen once. The chain employs TRBV5-1 and TRBJ2-5; possible D gene TRBD2, 5 bases. Sequenced: blood, either unsorted or a sorted T cell fraction (not recorded which). The sequence was collected from a male donor with ankylosing spondylitis. CDR3 in amino acids: CASSLFPRGLQETQYF. As DNA, the CDR3 is TGCGCCAGCAGCTTGTTCCCCCGAGGGCTCCAAGAGACCCAGTACTTC.